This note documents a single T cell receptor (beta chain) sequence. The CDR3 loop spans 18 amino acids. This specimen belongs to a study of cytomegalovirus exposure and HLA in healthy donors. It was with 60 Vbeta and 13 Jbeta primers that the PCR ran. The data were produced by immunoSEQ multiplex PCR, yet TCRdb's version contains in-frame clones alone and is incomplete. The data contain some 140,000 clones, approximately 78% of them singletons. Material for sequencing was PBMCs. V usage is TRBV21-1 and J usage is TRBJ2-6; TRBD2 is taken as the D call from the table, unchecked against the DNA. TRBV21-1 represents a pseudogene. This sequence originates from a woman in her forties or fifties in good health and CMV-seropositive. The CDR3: CASSKVGGRISGANVLTF. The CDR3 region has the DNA TGTGCCAGCAGCAAAGTCGGGGGGCGCATTTCTGGGGCCAACGTCCTGACTTTC.